This T cell receptor beta chain was captured by sequencing in a study of CD8 T cells in Susac syndrome. Study context: Sequencing included Susac syndrome patients, about six of them with active disease and roughly eight in remission. The study's findings and limits: The authors found under 20 Susac-specific public clones in total CD8+ repertoires and 5 or 6 in CD8+ TEMRA repertoires. Among people with Susac, CD8+ clonal expansion was greatest in TEMRA cells and active patients.

A remark on this clonotype: The antigen is not known.

Germline V gene data show CDR1 as MDHEN and CDR2 as SYDVKM. Trimming cost V 5 bases and J 5 bases, with 15 bases left between them. CDR3 size: 15 residues. RNA in amounts of roughly 0.45 to 1 ug was reverse transcribed with random hexamers. Amplification of the TCR beta CDR3 was carried out by immunoSEQ multiplex PCR, which spanned a total of 54 Vbeta and 13 Jbeta segments. TCRdb independently ran MiXCR on the immunoSEQ multiplex PCR reads; one entry per CDR3 protein. The sample includes under 110,000 distinct CDR3 sequences, roughly 95% of them seen just once. The receptor comes from a human donor with Susac syndrome. The J gene is TRBJ2-2, the V gene TRBV28; TRBD1 is a possible D gene (6 bases). Specimen: CD8+ T cells from PBMCs. The CDR3 DNA follows: TGTGCCAGCAGTCTGCGGACAGCTTATACCGGGGAGCTGTTTTTT. Translating it yields CASSLRTAYTGELFF. Complete variable domain (other parts from reference TRBV28 and TRBJ2-2): DVKVTQSSRYLVKRTGEKVFLECVQDMDHENMFWYRQDPGLGLRLIYFSYDVKMKEKGDIPEGYSVSREKKERFSLILESASTNQTSMYLCASSLRTAYTGELFFGEGSRLTVL.